The 20 T cell receptor beta chains listed next were all sequenced from one sample in a study of identical twins. TCRdb processed the 5' RACE reads anew with MiXCR; each CDR3 protein has one entry. Of 300,000 to 350,000 distinct CDR3 sequences in the sample, approximately 13% were seen once. These data also formed part of another study, on yellow fever vaccine responses in identical twins.

Sequencing was performed on CD8+ T cells sorted from blood. The receptors come from a woman in her late teens or twenties in good health.

There are many counts of this clonotype. This chain connects TRBV7-9 to TRBJ2-7; no clear D gene. CDR3 length: 12 amino acids. From germline, CDR1 is SEHNR and CDR2 FQNEAQ (reference sequence). V lost 2 bases, J lost 2 bases, and 4 bases lay in between. CDR3 in DNA: TGTGCCAGCAGCTTAAACCCCTACGAGCAGTACTTC. It translates to CASSLNPYEQYF.

This clonotype has a handful of counts. CDR3 protein: CASSYSKRQTGELFF. The CDR3 nucleotides are TGTGCCAGCAGTTACTCCAAAAGACAAACCGGGGAGCTGTTTTTT. V and J are TRBV6-2 or TRBV6-3 and TRBJ2-2, with unresolved D. The CDR3 is made up of 15 amino acids. V was trimmed by 0 bases and J by 5 bases, leaving 10 bases between them. The germline V gene encodes CDR1 MNHEY and CDR2 SVGEGT.

The sample holds a few counts of this clonotype. The chain joins TRBV6-1 to TRBJ2-3; the match to TRBD2 covers 13 bases. Germline CDR1 MNHNS, CDR2 SASEGT. V shed 5 bases and J 6 bases; nucleotides not matched to a gene: 11. The CDR3 is 17 residues long. The CDR3 loop reads CASSTPLLAGGVDTQYF. CDR3 nucleotides: TGTGCCAGCAGTACCCCCCTACTAGCGGGAGGGGTGGATACGCAGTATTTT.

The sample holds many counts of this clonotype. The genes are TRBV12-3 or TRBV12-4 and TRBJ2-5; D is unclear. Trimming shortened V by 5 bases and J by 2 bases, and 18 bases separated the two germline ends. The CDR3 is 16 residues long. The CDR3 sequence: CASSISLGLDQETQYF. The CDR3 coding sequence is TGTGCCAGCAGTATCTCTTTAGGGTTGGATCAAGAGACCCAGTACTTC.

There are many counts of this clonotype. The chain has TRBV12-3 or TRBV12-4 and TRBJ2-7; 10 nucleotides agree with TRBD2. The CDR3 sequence is 14 residues long. After removal of 1 base from V and 3 bases from J, the junction contained 0 bases not matched to a gene. The CDR3 nucleotides are TGTGCCAGCAGTTTAGGGACTAGCGGCTACGAGCAGTACTTC. This sequence encodes CASSLGTSGYEQYF.

This clonotype was found many times. The rearrangement links TRBV7-2 to TRBJ2-2; the D is unclear. Germline CDR1 is SGHTA and CDR2 is FQGNSA. V dropped 3 bases and J dropped 6 bases, with 8 bases sitting between them. The CDR3 consists of 13 residues. CDR3 region: CASSLGTPGELFF. The DNA of the CDR3 is TGTGCCAGCAGCTTGGGTACCCCCGGGGAGCTGTTTTTT. The variable domain in full, with the rest retrieved from reference TRBV7-2 and TRBJ2-2, is GAGVSQSPSNKVTEKGKDVELRCDPISGHTALYWYRQSLGQGLEFLIYFQGNSAPDKSGLPSDRFSAERTGGSVSTLTIQRTQQEDSAVYLCASSLGTPGELFFGEGSRLTVL.

The rearrangement uses TRBV27 and TRBJ2-7, with D perhaps matching TRBD2 (5 bases). This CDR3 region has 14 residues. Trimming removed 5 bases from V and 2 bases from J, with 13 bases in between. Germline V gene sequence: CDR1 MNHEY, CDR2 SMNVEV (reference sequence). The CDR3 here is CASSPSGRTYEQYF. For the CDR3, the DNA is TGTGCCAGCAGTCCCAGCGGACGGACCTACGAGCAGTACTTC.

V is TRBV5-6 and J is TRBJ1-1, with no clear D. This CDR3 comprises 16 residues. Per germline, CDR1 SGHDT and CDR2 YYEEEE. V lost 7 bases to trimming and J lost 1 base, with 20 bases between them. The CDR3 sequence is CASVNWGLGSNTEAFF. CDR3 coding DNA: TGTGCCAGCGTGAACTGGGGTTTAGGATCGAACACTGAAGCTTTCTTT.

The rearrangement uses TRBV12-3 or TRBV12-4 and TRBJ2-1, with D possibly being TRBD2 (7 bases). This CDR3 has 15 residues. The V and J ends lost 6 bases and 4 bases respectively, with 16 bases between them. CDR3: CASSLRGGGYNEQFF. CDR3 sequence (DNA): TGTGCCAGCAGCCTTAGGGGGGGGGGTTACAATGAGCAGTTCTTC.

This clonotype appeared a few times. The rearrangement joins TRBV20-1 to TRBJ2-3; 7 bases match TRBD1. CDR3 length: 16 residues. Germline trimming cut 2 bases from V and 2 bases from J; bases unmatched to any gene: 10. Germline CDR1 reads DFQATT; CDR2 reads SNEGSKA (reference sequence). DNA for the CDR3: TGCAGTGCTAGACACCGGGACAGAGTCTCCACAGATACGCAGTATTTT. Translating it yields CSARHRDRVSTDTQYF.

This clonotype occurred a few times. The V call is TRBV14, the J call TRBJ2-7, with D possibly matching TRBD2 (5 bases). V lost 4 bases to trimming and J lost 6 bases, with 10 bases between them. Germline lookup yields CDR1 SGHDN and CDR2 FVKESK. The CDR3 is 12 residues long. CDR3 protein: CASSLPGVEQYF. CDR3 coding DNA: TGTGCCAGCAGCCTGCCCGGGGTCGAGCAGTACTTC.

This rearrangement joins TRBV12-3 or TRBV12-4 to TRBJ2-7, with 8 bases aligning to TRBD1. The CDR3 spans 15 residues. The junction had 11 bases not matched to a gene; V was cut back by 7 bases and J by 3 bases. The CDR3: CASTIGGQGNYEQYF. The CDR3 DNA follows: TGTGCCAGCACCATAGGTGGACAGGGTAACTACGAGCAGTACTTC.

This clonotype was counted a few times. V is TRBV12-3 or TRBV12-4 and J is TRBJ1-5; TRBD1 agrees at 9 bases. Trimming cost V 5 bases and J 9 bases; bases outside gene matches: 8. The CDR3 loop spans 14 amino acids. CDR3 region: CASSHTGGAGPQHF. The CDR3 DNA sequence: TGTGCCAGCAGTCACACAGGGGGCGCGGGGCCCCAGCATTTT.

The chain carries TRBV5-1 and TRBJ2-7; perhaps D is TRBD1 or TRBD2 (6 bases each). Between the trimmed V and J ends, which lost 6 bases and 3 bases, there was a span of 34 bases. Per the germline V gene, CDR1 is SGHRS and CDR2 is YFSETQ. This CDR3 is built from 20 residues. The CDR3 sequence is CASTPTRGTRDMPFYYEQYF. CDR3 DNA: TGCGCCAGCACCCCGACCCGGGGGACAAGAGACATGCCGTTCTACTACGAGCAGTACTTC.

Regarding this clonotype: A clone one base away is much larger, so this may be a read error. V and J are TRBV3-1 and TRBJ2-1; the match to TRBD2 covers 10 bases. Germline CDR1 and CDR2: LGHDT and YNNKEL (reference sequence). The CDR3 loop spans 15 amino acids. The CDR3 protein is CATSQEGLAYNEQFF. CDR3 nucleotide sequence: TGTGCCACCAGCCAAGAGGGACTAGCGTACAATGAGCAGTTCTTC.

The chain carries TRBV7-9 and TRBJ2-7, with TRBD2 matching 8 bases. The CDR3 runs 14 residues. Germline CDR1 reads SEHNR; CDR2 reads FQNEAQ (reference sequence). With 7 bases clipped from V and 3 bases from J, the junction kept 8 bases outside the gene matches. In DNA form, the CDR3 reads TGTGCCAGCACAGGACTAGCCGGACACTACGAGCAGTACTTC. This sequence encodes CASTGLAGHYEQYF. Combining the CDR3 with reference TRBV7-9 and TRBJ2-7 gives the whole variable domain DTGVSQNPRHKITKRGQNVTFRCDPISEHNRLYWYRQTLGQGPEFLTYFQNEAQLEKSRLLSDRFSAERPKGSFSTLEIQRTEQGDSAMYLCASTGLAGHYEQYFGPGTRLTVT.

This clonotype showed up just a few times. The V gene is TRBV25-1, the J gene TRBJ2-2, with 12 bases matching TRBD2. V was pared by 4 bases and J by 3 bases, with 15 bases of the junction left unmatched. Germline V gene sequence: CDR1 MGHDK, CDR2 SYGVNS. This CDR3 has 20 residues. The CDR3 DNA is TGTGCCAGCAGTGGCCGACCTTCTAGCGGGAGGGCCTTATACACCGGGGAGCTGTTTTTT. It specifies CASSGRPSSGRALYTGELFF.

This clonotype has just a few counts. The rearrangement uses TRBV2 and TRBJ2-4, with D perhaps given as TRBD1 or TRBD2 (6 bases each). V lost 5 bases to trimming and J lost 5 bases, with 22 bases between them. The CDR3 consists of 17 residues. Germline assignment: CDR1 SNHLY and CDR2 FYNNEI. The CDR3 region is CASSQSGAIGVENIQYF. The DNA of the CDR3 is TGTGCCAGCAGTCAGTCGGGGGCAATAGGGGTCGAAAACATTCAGTACTTC.

The sample holds many counts of this clonotype. The chain couples TRBV7-9 to TRBJ2-7; 11 nucleotides align to TRBD2. The CDR3 totals 15 residues. V lost 5 bases and J lost 2; bases outside the gene matches: 5. The V gene's germline CDR1 is SEHNR and CDR2 FQNEAQ (reference sequence). The CDR3 loop is CASSPFSGRAYEQYF. DNA for the CDR3: TGTGCCAGCAGCCCGTTTAGCGGGAGGGCCTACGAGCAGTACTTC. Full variable domain (outside the CDR3, taken from reference TRBV7-9 and TRBJ2-7): DTGVSQNPRHKITKRGQNVTFRCDPISEHNRLYWYRQTLGQGPEFLTYFQNEAQLEKSRLLSDRFSAERPKGSFSTLEIQRTEQGDSAMYLCASSPFSGRAYEQYFGPGTRLTVT.

This clonotype has ten or more counts. The rearrangement links TRBV12-3 or TRBV12-4 to TRBJ2-7; 10 bases agree with TRBD2. The junction had 2 bases not matched to a gene; V was cut back by 3 bases and J by 3 bases. This CDR3 spans 14 amino acids. The CDR3 DNA follows: TGTGCCAGCAGTTTTCTAGCGGGGGACTACGAGCAGTACTTC. Encoded protein: CASSFLAGDYEQYF.